Below, one T cell receptor (beta chain) is given with its context. This clonotype was seen repeatedly, ten times or more. Its target antigen remains unknown. Within one base of it there is no much larger clone, and no base qualities were kept. V loses 5 bases at its end and J loses 6 bases; junction bases beyond the gene matches: 12. The CDR3 runs 16 residues from the cysteine to the phenylalanine. Kept here is only the CDR3 DNA, which spans 48 bases and is read in frame from base 1. According to the germline V gene (reference sequence), CDR1 reads DFQATT and CDR2 reads SNEGSKA. The sample originates from a study of human CD8 memory T cell subsets (dated by TCRdb to about 2020). Broadly, across the study: The clonal relationships among stem-like (TSTEM), progenitor exhausted-like (TPEX) and effector memory CD8+ T cell subsets were assessed by comparing the TCRbeta repertoires of these subsets. Five to seven donors each provided TSTEM, TPEX and effector memory subsets, from which TCRbeta repertoires were obtained.

Density gradient separation was used to isolate peripheral blood mononuclear cells from buffy coats of healthy donors. In the study, negative magnetic separation with EasySep or MojoSort CD8+ T cell isolation kits was used to enrich total CD8+ T cells. An RNeasy Mini Kit was used to extract total RNA from duplicate vials of around 150,000 sorted CD8+ T cells per subset. PBMCs were used either fresh or after being cryopreserved in fetal bovine serum containing around 10% DMSO. CD8+ T cell subsets were sorted to purity by fluorescence-activated cell sorting on a FACSAria III. The investigation overall reported the following: Similarly high normalized Shannon-Wiener diversity was shown by TSTEM and TPEX subsets, whereas comparatively lower diversity was seen in effector memory subsets. The stem-like TSTEM and TPEX subsets each shared clonotypes with effector memory cells, but the TSTEM and TPEX repertoires had minimal overlap with each other, suggesting distinct antigen spectra. Only TCRbeta chains were sequenced, and the repertoire comparisons were based on roughly 6 donors and tested using paired t-tests with Bonferroni correction. Chao1 estimates suggested greater repertoire diversity in TSTEM than in TPEX subsets, potentially reflecting a broader range of specificities.

A Human TCR Profiling Kit was used to prepare UMI-labeled 5' RACE TCRbeta libraries. Every TCRbeta library was prepared in parallel with an identical number of PCR cycles. The original pipeline was this. Each TCRbeta library contained between roughly 2,600 and 20,000 functional CDR3beta clonotypes. MIGEC 1.2.9 was used for UMI extraction and consensus assembly, with at least three reads per UMI being required. MiXCR 3.0.3 was used to extract in-frame CDR3beta repertoires. Diversity metrics were computed in VDJtools 1.2.1 after downsampling each sample to 42,000 randomly selected UMIs. Repertoire overlap metrics D, R and F2 were calculated in VDJtools for the top 3,000 clones of each sample pair. TCRdb itself trimmed the public reads at Q25 with fastp, ran MiXCR and retained productive beta chains. Each entry is one CDR3 protein sequence, shown with its most common DNA and genes. TCRdb, not the authors, supplied the V and J calls. The sample table records 7,300 or so distinct CDR3 sequences; around 4.2% of these occur just once. Roughly two fifths of the sample is held by the ten biggest clonotypes.

The sample comprised CD8+ T cells from PBMCs. The source is a human donor in good health. The sequence joins TRBV20-1 to TRBJ2-1, with 11 central nucleotides matching TRBD2. The CDR3 protein is CSAWRIGTSGSNEQFF. The DNA sequence follows: TGCAGTGCTTGGAGAATCGGGACTAGCGGTTCCAATGAGCAGTTCTTC.